This TCR beta chain was sequenced for a study of blood T cell repertoires in COVID-19. Study at large: There were acute and convalescent COVID-19 samples, and they came from the United States, Italy and Spain. PBMCs, B-cell-depleted T cells, or T cells provided the cDNA or gDNA that made up the material.

Assay used: immunoSEQ multiplex PCR; TCRdb lists only in-frame clones, some missing. The sample records under 200,000 clones, about 85% being singletons. The ends lost 8 bases at V and 1 base at J; junction bases unmatched: 0. The CDR3 extends over 14 amino acids. Germline CDR1 is LGHDT and CDR2 is YNNKEL (reference sequence). The sample comprised peripheral blood. This TCR came from a woman older than 75 with acute or convalescent COVID-19. This chain uses TRBV3-1 (or the pseudogene TRBV3-2) with TRBJ2-3; 13 nucleotides agree with TRBD2. The CDR3 region is CASGLAGGTDTQYF. Written as DNA, the CDR3 is TGTGCCAGCGGACTAGCGGGGGGCACAGATACGCAGTATTTT.